This note documents a single T cell receptor (beta chain) sequence. This sample is part of a study of PD-1 blockade in classical Hodgkin lymphoma. V lost 5 bases and J lost 8, with 15 bases in between. The CDR3 consists of 13 residues. Germline-derived CDR1 and CDR2 are SGHAT and FQNNGV. Each patient relapsed following autologous stem cell transplantation, and prior brentuximab vedotin exposure differed. Data came from immunoSEQ multiplex PCR; TCRdb stores just in-frame clones and leaves some out. Found here are fewer than 70,000 clones, more than 75% of them singletons; the top ten hold roughly 5%. The sequenced sample was peripheral blood mononuclear cells (PBMCs), obtained before the second cycle of nivolumab. The sequence derives from a human donor with classical Hodgkin lymphoma. The rearrangement joins TRBV11-2 to TRBJ1-2; D uncertain. This CDR3 is CASSLTGLQGYTF. The CDR3 region has the DNA TGTGCCAGCAGCCTGACCGGACTGCAGGGCTACACCTTC.